This is a list of T cell receptor beta chains from one sample in a study of blood T cells in healthy people across ages. TCRdb ran MiXCR on the 5' RACE reads and lists one entry per CDR3 protein. The sample contains roughly 1,500,000 distinct CDR3 sequences, around 42% of which appear only once. Material for sequencing was blood. The source is a woman aged 18-29 years in good health. The CDR3 runs from the conserved cysteine through the conserved F or W. D genes are given only for firm matches. Where a row states a size, it is once, few, many or the class of an expanded clone; other rows omit it.

NA | NA | TRBJ1-2 | TRBV18 | CASSPSWGGEDGYTF | TGTGCCAGCTCACCGAGTTGGGGGGGCGAGGATGGCTACACCTTC
NA | NA | TRBJ1-2 | TRBV6-5 | CASSYRPDANYGYTF | TGTGCCAGCAGCTACCGGCCGGACGCTAACTATGGCTACACCTTC
NA | NA | TRBJ1-1 | TRBV5-1 | CASSLEVDGEAFF | TGCGCCAGCAGCTTGGAGGTTGACGGTGAAGCTTTCTTT
NA | TRBD2 | TRBJ2-7 | TRBV5-6 | CASTLGGSVYEQYF | TGTGCCAGCACCCTGGGCGGGAGTGTCTACGAGCAGTACTTC
NA | NA | TRBJ2-1 | TRBV10-1 | CATGPGRINEQFF | TGCGCCACCGGACCGGGCCGGATAAATGAGCAGTTCTTC
NA | NA | TRBJ1-1 | TRBV7-2 | CASSLAMGSTEAFF | TGTGCCAGCAGCTTAGCGATGGGGTCCACTGAAGCTTTCTTT
few | NA | TRBJ2-7 | TRBV5-6 | CASSRLGAFSYEQYF | TGTGCCAGCAGCCGACTTGGGGCCTTCTCCTACGAGCAGTACTTC
many | NA | TRBJ2-7 | TRBV6-2/TRBV6-3 | CASSYGLSYEQYF | TGTGCCAGCAGTTACGGGCTCTCCTACGAGCAGTACTTC
NA | NA | TRBJ1-2 | TRBV20-1 | CSAREVEKPNYGYTF | TGCAGTGCTAGAGAGGTCGAGAAACCTAACTATGGCTACACCTTC
NA | TRBD2 | TRBJ2-2 | TRBV10-3 | CAITERAGGPNTGELFF | TGTGCCATCACGGAGCGTGCGGGGGGCCCAAACACCGGGGAGCTGTTTTTT
few | TRBD1 | TRBJ1-2 | TRBV6-1 | CASSEAWERGPVYGYTF | TGTGCCAGCAGTGAAGCGTGGGAAAGGGGGCCCGTCTATGGCTACACCTTC
NA | NA | TRBJ2-5 | TRBV4-1 | CASSQVGRSRGKGTQYF | TGCGCCAGCAGCCAAGTTGGTCGGTCCCGGGGCAAAGGGACCCAGTACTTC
NA | NA | TRBJ2-3 | TRBV12-3/TRBV12-4 | CASRWGVNTDTQYF | TGTGCCAGCAGGTGGGGGGTAAACACAGATACGCAGTATTTT
NA | NA | TRBJ1-1 | TRBV9 | CASSPTVALNTEAFF | TGTGCCAGCAGCCCGACCGTAGCTTTGAACACTGAAGCTTTCTTT
NA | NA | TRBJ2-3 | TRBV14 | CASSPDSVGTDTQYF | TGTGCCAGCAGCCCCGACTCTGTAGGCACAGATACGCAGTATTTT
NA | TRBD1 | TRBJ2-1 | TRBV20-1 | CSARPWTGGIGEQFF | TGCAGTGCTAGACCCTGGACAGGGGGCATTGGTGAGCAGTTCTTC
few | NA | TRBJ2-1 | TRBV7-2 | CASSLGGFSLYNEQFF | TGTGCCAGCAGCTTAGGGGGGTTCTCACTCTACAATGAGCAGTTCTTC
NA | NA | TRBJ2-7 | TRBV12-3/TRBV12-4 | CASSLNPPGQYF | TGTGCCAGCAGTTTGAACCCCCCGGGCCAGTACTTC
NA | TRBD1 | TRBJ1-1 | TRBV6-2/TRBV6-3 | CASSHAGGRNTEAFF | TGTGCCAGCAGTCATGCAGGGGGCCGGAACACTGAAGCTTTCTTT
NA | NA | TRBJ2-7 | TRBV5-1 | CASSADVHYEQYF | TGCGCCAGCAGCGCCGACGTTCACTACGAGCAGTACTTC